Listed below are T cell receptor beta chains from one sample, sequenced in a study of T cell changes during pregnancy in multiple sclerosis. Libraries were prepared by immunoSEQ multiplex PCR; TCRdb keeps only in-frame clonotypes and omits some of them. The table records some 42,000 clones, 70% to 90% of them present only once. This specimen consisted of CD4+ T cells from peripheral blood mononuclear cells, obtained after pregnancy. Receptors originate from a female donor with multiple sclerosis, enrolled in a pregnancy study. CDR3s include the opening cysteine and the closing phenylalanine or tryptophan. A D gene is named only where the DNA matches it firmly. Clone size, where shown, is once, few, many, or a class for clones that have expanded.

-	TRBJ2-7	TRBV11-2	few	CASSWTAVSYEQYF	TGTGCCAGCAGCTGGACAGCCGTCTCCTACGAGCAGTACTTC
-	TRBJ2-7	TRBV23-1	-	CASPGQPFEQYF	TGCGCCAGTCCCGGACAGCCCTTCGAGCAGTACTTC
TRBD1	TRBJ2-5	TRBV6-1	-	CASSERGTDPDGAQYF	TGTGCCAGCAGTGAAAGGGGGACAGACCCCGATGGGGCCCAGTACTTC
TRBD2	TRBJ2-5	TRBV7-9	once	CASSRRGGGIQETQYF	TGTGCCAGCAGCAGACGCGGGGGGGGGATCCAAGAGACCCAGTACTTC
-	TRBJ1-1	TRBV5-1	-	CASSRLAVGNTEAFF	TGCGCCAGCAGCCGATTGGCGGTTGGGAACACTGAAGCTTTCTTT
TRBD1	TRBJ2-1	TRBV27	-	CASRRDRLYNEQFF	TGTGCCAGCAGACGGGACAGACTCTACAATGAGCAGTTCTTC
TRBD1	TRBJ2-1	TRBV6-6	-	CATRRDRDYNEQFF	TGTGCCACCCGCCGGGACAGGGATTACAATGAGCAGTTCTTC
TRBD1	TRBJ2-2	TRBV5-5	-	CASSTGQSYTGELFF	TGTGCCAGCAGCACGGGACAGAGTTACACCGGGGAGCTGTTTTTT
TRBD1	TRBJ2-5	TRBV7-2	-	CASSPRQGRETQYF	TGTGCCAGCAGCCCCAGACAGGGAAGAGAGACCCAGTACTTC
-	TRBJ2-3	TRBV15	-	CATSRGQEADTQYF	TGTGCCACCAGCAGAGGCCAGGAGGCGGATACGCAGTATTTT